The rows below give T cell receptor beta chains drawn from one sample of a study of shared clonotypes between healthy human individuals. The table came from immunoSEQ multiplex PCR; TCRdb's copy has only in-frame clones and leaves some out. The sample includes a few million clones, more than 85% of them seen just once. Sequencing was performed on naive CD4+ T cells from PBMCs. These receptors all stem from a man between 18 and 35 years old in good health. Some clones in this sample may be carry-over from other donors' samples. Each CDR3 is given with its conserved first and last residue. The D gene is left open where the match is weak. Rows give clone size only sometimes, using once, few, many, or a class for an expanded clone.

v_gene	abundance	d_gene	j_gene	CDR3aa	CDR3nt
TRBV5-8	.	TRBD1	TRBJ2-7	CASSPGTGTFYEQYF	TGTGCCAGCAGCCCCGGGACAGGCACCTTCTACGAGCAGTACTTC
TRBV27	.	.	TRBJ2-7	CASGRGGSMGEQYF	TGTGCCAGCGGAAGGGGGGGTAGTATGGGCGAGCAGTACTTC
TRBV7-2	.	TRBD1	TRBJ1-1	CASSYRRVDRAEEAFF	TGTGCCAGCAGTTACCGACGGGTGGACAGGGCAGAAGAAGCTTTCTTT
TRBV5-5	.	.	TRBJ2-1	CASSLDPGGEQFF	TGTGCCAGCAGCTTGGATCCCGGGGGTGAGCAGTTCTTC
TRBV19	.	.	TRBJ2-2	CASSIVPGIGELFF	TGTGCCAGTAGTATAGTCCCAGGGATAGGGGAGCTGTTTTTT
TRBV6-5	.	.	TRBJ1-1	CASSTPTVLGTEAFF	TGTGCCAGCAGTACTCCGACTGTCCTAGGCACTGAAGCTTTCTTT
TRBV2	.	.	TRBJ2-2	CASLGLLNTGELFF	TGTGCCAGCCTCGGGCTTCTGAACACCGGGGAGCTGTTTTTT
TRBV15	.	.	TRBJ1-4	CATSIRNEKLFF	TGTGCCACCAGCATAAGGAATGAAAAACTGTTTTTT
TRBV28	.	.	TRBJ1-2	CASSIHTANYGYTF	TGTGCCAGCAGTATCCATACCGCTAACTATGGCTACACCTTC
TRBV28	.	.	TRBJ1-1	CASPNRPGPNTEAFF	TGTGCCAGCCCAAATCGTCCGGGACCGAACACTGAAGCTTTCTTT
TRBV29-1	.	.	TRBJ1-5	CSVGGGNNQPQHF	TGCAGCGTGGGAGGGGGGAACAATCAGCCCCAGCATTTT
TRBV18	.	.	TRBJ2-5	CASSPGVQETQYF	TGTGCCAGCTCACCAGGAGTTCAAGAGACCCAGTACTTC
TRBV28	.	.	TRBJ1-1	CASTEAGGSTEAFF	TGTGCCAGCACCGAGGCCGGGGGTAGCACTGAAGCTTTCTTT
TRBV18	once	TRBD2	TRBJ2-5	CASSLRRGEETQYF	TGTGCCAGCTCACTGCGTCGGGGGGAAGAGACCCAGTACTTC
TRBV6-1	.	.	TRBJ2-1	CASSLNSYNEQFF	TGTGCCAGCAGCCTGAATTCCTACAATGAGCAGTTCTTC
TRBV6-6	.	TRBD1	TRBJ1-2	CASSYTPGTGYGYTF	TGTGCCAGCAGTTACACGCCCGGGACAGGCTATGGCTACACCTTC
TRBV14	.	.	TRBJ2-2	CASSQIGGRYAGELFF	TGTGCCAGCAGCCAAATCGGGGGGCGATATGCCGGGGAGCTGTTTTTT
TRBV7-3	.	.	TRBJ2-5	CASSFEEGTQYF	TGTGCCAGCAGCTTTGAAGAGGGGACCCAGTACTTC
TRBV19	once	.	TRBJ1-1	CASSHTGTGTEAFF	TGTGCCAGTAGCCATACCGGGACCGGGACTGAAGCTTTCTTT
TRBV11-2	.	TRBD2	TRBJ2-5	CASGNRGGETQYF	TGTGCCAGCGGAAACCGGGGGGGAGAGACCCAGTACTTC